A selection of T cell receptor beta chains follows, all from one sample in a study of shared T cell receptors in the human thymus. Some clones are missing from TCRdb's copy, which holds only in-frame ones; the method was immunoSEQ multiplex PCR. The top ten clones hold 0.015% to 0.02% of a sample with about 380,000 clones, around 95% of them seen once. The sample consisted of thymocytes. The origin of the receptors is a human donor. The CDR3 runs from the conserved cysteine through the conserved F or W. The order of the fields is D gene, V gene, clone size, J gene, CDR3 protein, CDR3 DNA. The D gene is left open where the match is weak. Size is omitted from some rows. Given values are once, few, many or a class for expanded clones.

D gene: -
V gene: TRBV30
clone size: -
J gene: TRBJ1-1
CDR3 protein: CAWSLRGTSGETNTEAFF
CDR3 DNA: TGTGCCTGGAGTTTACGGGGGACGTCCGGAGAGACGAACACTGAAGCTTTCTTT

D gene: -
V gene: TRBV9
clone size: -
J gene: TRBJ2-1
CDR3 protein: CASSPRVLPSYNEQFF
CDR3 DNA: TGTGCCAGCAGCCCCCGGGTCCTCCCGAGCTACAATGAGCAGTTCTTC

D gene: -
V gene: TRBV7-3
clone size: -
J gene: TRBJ2-2
CDR3 protein: CASSLIPWEGTPSRTGELFF
CDR3 DNA: TGTGCCAGCAGCTTAATTCCATGGGAAGGGACTCCCTCGCGAACCGGGGAGCTGTTTTTT

D gene: TRBD1
V gene: TRBV7-8
clone size: once
J gene: TRBJ1-2
CDR3 protein: CASSSPGQGFYGYTF
CDR3 DNA: TGTGCCAGCAGCTCCCCGGGACAGGGTTTCTATGGCTACACCTTC

D gene: TRBD2
V gene: TRBV19
clone size: -
J gene: TRBJ2-7
CDR3 protein: CASSTLAGVMYEQYF
CDR3 DNA: TGTGCCAGTAGCACTCTAGCGGGAGTTATGTACGAGCAGTACTTC

D gene: -
V gene: TRBV30
clone size: -
J gene: TRBJ1-2
CDR3 protein: CAWSVLVKEKTSNYGYTF
CDR3 DNA: TGTGCCTGGAGTGTACTGGTGAAGGAAAAGACATCTAACTATGGCTACACCTTC

D gene: TRBD2
V gene: TRBV11-2
clone size: -
J gene: TRBJ2-7
CDR3 protein: CASTQWETSDEQYF
CDR3 DNA: TGTGCCAGCACCCAATGGGAGACTAGCGACGAGCAGTACTTC

D gene: TRBD1
V gene: TRBV7-6
clone size: -
J gene: TRBJ2-1
CDR3 protein: CASSSARQGANEQFF
CDR3 DNA: TGTGCCAGCAGCTCCGCCCGGCAGGGGGCCAATGAGCAGTTCTTC

D gene: -
V gene: TRBV12-1
clone size: -
J gene: TRBJ1-5
CDR3 protein: CASSQQPQHF
CDR3 DNA: TGTGCCAGCAGCCAACAGCCCCAGCATTTT

D gene: TRBD1
V gene: TRBV11-2
clone size: once
J gene: TRBJ1-2
CDR3 protein: CASSLMDRGDYGYTF
CDR3 DNA: TGTGCCAGCAGCCTTATGGACAGGGGTGACTATGGCTACACCTTC

D gene: -
V gene: TRBV7-9
clone size: -
J gene: TRBJ2-3
CDR3 protein: CASSLCPGGTDTQYF
CDR3 DNA: TGTGCCAGCAGCTTATGCCCTGGGGGCACAGATACGCAGTATTTT

D gene: -
V gene: TRBV18
clone size: -
J gene: TRBJ2-7
CDR3 protein: CASSRWTNYEQYF
CDR3 DNA: TGTGCCAGCTCACGCTGGACAAACTACGAGCAGTACTTC

D gene: -
V gene: TRBV6-1
clone size: -
J gene: TRBJ2-6
CDR3 protein: CASSEKASGANVLTF
CDR3 DNA: TGTGCCAGCAGTGAAAAAGCATCTGGGGCCAACGTCCTGACTTTC

D gene: TRBD2
V gene: TRBV7-2
clone size: -
J gene: TRBJ2-5
CDR3 protein: CASSKRRLADETQYF
CDR3 DNA: TGTGCCAGCAGCAAACGTAGACTAGCGGACGAGACCCAGTACTTC

D gene: TRBD1
V gene: TRBV7-9
clone size: -
J gene: TRBJ1-2
CDR3 protein: CASRPDRELSNYGYTF
CDR3 DNA: TGTGCCAGCAGACCTGACAGGGAGTTATCTAACTATGGCTACACCTTC

D gene: -
V gene: TRBV6-7
clone size: -
J gene: TRBJ2-1
CDR3 protein: CAGSGSGSSYNEQFF
CDR3 DNA: TGTGCCGGCAGCGGTAGCGGCAGCTCCTACAATGAGCAGTTCTTC

D gene: -
V gene: TRBV7-9
clone size: once
J gene: TRBJ2-1
CDR3 protein: CASSTPLVSGYNEQFF
CDR3 DNA: TGTGCCAGCAGCACCCCATTGGTCTCGGGTTACAATGAGCAGTTCTTC

D gene: -
V gene: TRBV7-9
clone size: -
J gene: TRBJ2-5
CDR3 protein: CASSLGQGKGLDQRTQYF
CDR3 DNA: TGTGCCAGCAGCTTAGGTCAGGGCAAGGGTCTCGATCAACGGACCCAGTACTTC

D gene: -
V gene: TRBV6-6
clone size: -
J gene: TRBJ2-5
CDR3 protein: CANYPRGFQETQYF
CDR3 DNA: TGTGCCAACTACCCAAGGGGCTTCCAAGAGACCCAGTACTTC

D gene: TRBD1
V gene: TRBV30
clone size: once
J gene: TRBJ1-5
CDR3 protein: CAWSARGNQPQHF
CDR3 DNA: TGTGCCTGGAGTGCCAGGGGGAATCAGCCCCAGCATTTT

D gene: TRBD1
V gene: TRBV2
clone size: -
J gene: TRBJ2-5
CDR3 protein: CASRGQETQYF
CDR3 DNA: TGTGCCAGCAGGGGACAGGAGACCCAGTACTTC

D gene: -
V gene: TRBV7-6
clone size: -
J gene: TRBJ1-5
CDR3 protein: CASSLQENSNQPQHF
CDR3 DNA: TGTGCCAGCAGCTTGCAAGAAAATAGCAATCAGCCCCAGCATTTT

D gene: -
V gene: TRBV5-6
clone size: -
J gene: TRBJ2-5
CDR3 protein: CASSLRTDQETQYF
CDR3 DNA: TGTGCCAGCAGCCTACGGACAGACCAAGAGACCCAGTACTTC

D gene: TRBD1
V gene: TRBV14
clone size: -
J gene: TRBJ2-1
CDR3 protein: CASSQEARPGGSVYNEQFF
CDR3 DNA: TGTGCCAGCAGCCAAGAAGCCCGCCCAGGGGGCAGCGTTTACAATGAGCAGTTCTTC

D gene: -
V gene: TRBV18
clone size: -
J gene: TRBJ1-1
CDR3 protein: CASSQTPPTTGGTEAFF
CDR3 DNA: TGTGCCAGCTCTCAAACCCCCCCTACAACGGGGGGCACTGAAGCTTTCTTT

D gene: -
V gene: TRBV10-3
clone size: -
J gene: TRBJ2-7
CDR3 protein: CAISIDSFARASSYEQYF
CDR3 DNA: TGTGCCATCAGTATAGACAGTTTCGCGAGGGCTAGCTCCTACGAGCAGTACTTC

D gene: TRBD2
V gene: TRBV28
clone size: -
J gene: TRBJ2-2
CDR3 protein: CASIRTSGKRGPGELFF
CDR3 DNA: TGTGCCAGCATTCGGACTAGCGGAAAGAGGGGTCCCGGGGAGCTGTTTTTT

D gene: TRBD2
V gene: TRBV29-1
clone size: -
J gene: TRBJ2-4
CDR3 protein: CSVRTSGIAKNIQYF
CDR3 DNA: TGCAGCGTCCGGACTAGCGGTATAGCCAAAAACATTCAGTACTTC

D gene: TRBD2
V gene: TRBV28
clone size: -
J gene: TRBJ2-3
CDR3 protein: CASSGLMPGQPLTSVTSTDTQYF
CDR3 DNA: TGTGCCAGCAGTGGGCTGATGCCCGGACAGCCTTTGACTAGCGTAACTAGCACAGATACGCAGTATTTT

D gene: -
V gene: TRBV10-1
clone size: -
J gene: TRBJ1-1
CDR3 protein: CARGDTLQNTEAFF
CDR3 DNA: TGCGCCAGAGGGGACACGCTCCAGAACACTGAAGCTTTCTTT

D gene: -
V gene: TRBV5-1
clone size: -
J gene: TRBJ2-7
CDR3 protein: CASSFKATDRDHYEQYF
CDR3 DNA: TGCGCCAGCAGCTTTAAGGCCACGGACCGGGACCACTACGAGCAGTACTTC

D gene: -
V gene: TRBV2
clone size: once
J gene: TRBJ1-4
CDR3 protein: CASTTQWAWEKLFF
CDR3 DNA: TGTGCCAGCACTACTCAATGGGCTTGGGAAAAACTGTTTTTT

D gene: TRBD1
V gene: TRBV27
clone size: -
J gene: TRBJ1-1
CDR3 protein: CASSSGQDKNTEAFF
CDR3 DNA: TGTGCCAGCAGTTCTGGACAGGATAAGAACACTGAAGCTTTCTTT

D gene: -
V gene: TRBV5-1
clone size: -
J gene: TRBJ2-2
CDR3 protein: CASSFVRRNTGELFF
CDR3 DNA: TGCGCCAGCAGCTTCGTCCGGAGGAACACCGGGGAGCTGTTTTTT

D gene: TRBD1
V gene: TRBV29-1
clone size: -
J gene: TRBJ1-5
CDR3 protein: CSVQSTGTGNQPQHF
CDR3 DNA: TGCAGCGTCCAATCCACCGGGACAGGGAACCAGCCCCAGCATTTT

D gene: -
V gene: TRBV27
clone size: -
J gene: TRBJ1-5
CDR3 protein: CASSQVGFQPQHF
CDR3 DNA: TGTGCCAGCTCCCAAGTGGGTTTCCAGCCCCAGCATTTT

D gene: -
V gene: TRBV5-4
clone size: -
J gene: TRBJ1-4
CDR3 protein: CASSLSAENEKLFF
CDR3 DNA: TGTGCCAGCAGCCTCTCTGCAGAAAATGAAAAACTGTTTTTT

D gene: -
V gene: TRBV6-4
clone size: -
J gene: TRBJ1-2
CDR3 protein: CASRADRFNYGYTF
CDR3 DNA: TGTGCCAGCAGAGCTGACAGGTTTAACTATGGCTACACCTTC

D gene: TRBD2
V gene: TRBV4-2
clone size: -
J gene: TRBJ2-3
CDR3 protein: CASSQDCLAGVGTQYF
CDR3 DNA: TGTGCCAGCAGCCAAGATTGCCTAGCGGGAGTTGGTACGCAGTATTTT

D gene: -
V gene: TRBV2
clone size: -
J gene: TRBJ2-3
CDR3 protein: CASQTRDWTDTQYF
CDR3 DNA: TGTGCCAGTCAAACACGGGATTGGACAGATACGCAGTATTTT

D gene: -
V gene: TRBV6-5
clone size: once
J gene: TRBJ2-5
CDR3 protein: CASSSGTQETQYF
CDR3 DNA: TGTGCCAGCAGCTCCGGGACACAAGAGACCCAGTACTTC

D gene: TRBD2
V gene: TRBV5-6
clone size: -
J gene: TRBJ2-5
CDR3 protein: CASSLTSSETQYF
CDR3 DNA: TGTGCCAGCAGCCTGACTAGCAGTGAGACCCAGTACTTC

D gene: -
V gene: TRBV12-2
clone size: -
J gene: TRBJ2-2
CDR3 protein: CASHLFNTGELFF
CDR3 DNA: TGTGCAAGTCACCTATTTAACACCGGGGAGCTGTTTTTT

D gene: -
V gene: TRBV27
clone size: -
J gene: TRBJ1-3
CDR3 protein: CASSPLPRGGRNTIYF
CDR3 DNA: TGTGCCAGCAGCCCCCTACCGCGGGGCGGGCGGAACACCATATATTTT

D gene: TRBD1
V gene: TRBV27
clone size: -
J gene: TRBJ2-1
CDR3 protein: CASSHGQGGSEQFF
CDR3 DNA: TGTGCCAGCAGTCACGGACAGGGGGGTAGTGAGCAGTTCTTC

D gene: -
V gene: TRBV5-1
clone size: few
J gene: TRBJ2-1
CDR3 protein: CASTGGGPMRPYNEQFF
CDR3 DNA: TGCGCCAGCACCGGGGGAGGTCCTATGAGACCCTACAATGAGCAGTTCTTC

D gene: TRBD2
V gene: TRBV25-1
clone size: -
J gene: TRBJ2-4
CDR3 protein: CASAGGNDIQYF
CDR3 DNA: TGTGCCAGCGCGGGAGGGAATGACATTCAGTACTTC

D gene: -
V gene: TRBV27
clone size: -
J gene: TRBJ2-7
CDR3 protein: CASSLSAGPPGAYEQYF
CDR3 DNA: TGTGCCAGCAGTTTGAGTGCAGGCCCTCCGGGGGCCTACGAGCAGTACTTC

D gene: TRBD1
V gene: TRBV18
clone size: -
J gene: TRBJ2-7
CDR3 protein: CASSPRTGGAYEQYF
CDR3 DNA: TGTGCCAGCTCACCCCGGACAGGGGGAGCCTACGAGCAGTACTTC

D gene: -
V gene: TRBV28
clone size: -
J gene: TRBJ2-5
CDR3 protein: CASSLSAQETQYF
CDR3 DNA: TGTGCCAGCAGTTTATCTGCCCAAGAGACCCAGTACTTC

D gene: -
V gene: TRBV30
clone size: -
J gene: TRBJ2-3
CDR3 protein: CAWSVPRWQYF
CDR3 DNA: TGTGCCTGGAGTGTACCCCGGTGGCAGTATTTT